A single sample is the source of the 30 T cell receptor beta chains below, sequenced in a study of response to subunit inactivated influenza vaccine. MiXCR was run by TCRdb on the RT-PCR reads, yielding one entry per CDR3 protein. The table records 500,000 to 550,000 distinct CDR3 sequences, around 8% of them present only once. Sequenced here: PBMCs from blood, sampled less than 30 months after vaccination. These receptors were collected from a man between 45 and 75 years old who received an inactivated influenza vaccine.

V usage is TRBV5-6 and J usage is TRBJ2-7; 8 bases match TRBD1. Looked up from germline, CDR1 is SGHDT and CDR2 is YYEEEE. This CDR3 is 13 amino acids long. V was clipped by 4 bases and J by 5 bases; unmatched bases: 5. The CDR3 here is CASSTGQVDEQYF. In nucleotides, the CDR3 is TGTGCCAGCAGCACGGGACAGGTGGACGAGCAGTACTTC.

This clonotype came up many times. The chain couples TRBV6-5 to TRBJ2-7; TRBD1 might be the D (5 bases). The V end was cut by 0 bases, the J end by 0 bases, with 9 bases between. Per germline, CDR1 MNHEY and CDR2 SVGAGI. The CDR3 runs 15 residues. The CDR3 here is CASSYSGASSYEQYF. The CDR3 bases are TGTGCCAGCAGTTACTCAGGGGCGAGCTCCTACGAGCAGTACTTC.

This clonotype was observed at least ten times. This sequence joins TRBV12-3 or TRBV12-4 and TRBJ2-7; D remains ambiguous. Trimming cost V 5 bases and J 9 bases, with 20 bases left between them. The CDR3 spans 14 residues. For the CDR3, the DNA is TGTGCCAGCAGTCCGCCAGGTAGCCTACGAGGGCAGTACTTC. It codes for CASSPPGSLRGQYF.

This clonotype showed up just a few times. This chain links TRBV5-1 with TRBJ2-2, with 9 bases fitting TRBD1. V dropped 5 bases and J dropped 3; count of bases not matched to a gene: 5. The CDR3 runs to 15 residues. In germline, CDR1 is SGHRS, CDR2 YFSETQ. CDR3 bases: TGCGCCAGCAGATTACAGGGGGCGCACACCGGGGAGCTGTTTTTT. It specifies CASRLQGAHTGELFF.

This clonotype was found once. The chain recombines TRBV7-2 with TRBJ2-5, with 7 bases lining up with TRBD1. Germline-derived CDR1 and CDR2 are SGHTA and FQGNSA. J lost 7 bases, V lost 4 bases, and 9 bases had no gene match. This CDR3 comprises 14 residues. The CDR3 loop reads CASSSRTGLRTQYF. DNA for the CDR3: TGTGCCAGCAGCTCCCGGACAGGTTTGAGGACCCAGTACTTC.

Concerning this clonotype: A much larger clone is a single base away; this may be a read error. This CDR3 reads CASSSLAGGEEQFF. The CDR3 DNA sequence: TGTGCCAGCAGTTCCTTAGCGGGAGGTGAGGAGCAGTTCTTC. This chain connects TRBV6-2 or TRBV6-3 to TRBJ2-1, with 10 bases that match TRBD2. The CDR3 covers 14 residues. Per the germline V gene, CDR1 is MNHEY and CDR2 is SVGEGT. With 4 bases clipped from V and 10 bases from J, the junction kept 7 bases outside the gene matches.

This clonotype has a handful of counts. J is TRBJ2-2 and V is TRBV20-1; weak D call: TRBD1 (6 bases). Germline lookup yields CDR1 DFQATT and CDR2 SNEGSKA (reference sequence). Trimming stripped 1 base from V and 7 bases from J, with 13 bases between. This CDR3 has 14 amino acids. The CDR3 region is CSARVYRAGGELFF. The CDR3 DNA is TGCAGTGCTAGAGTATACAGGGCGGGCGGGGAGCTGTTTTTT.

This clonotype came up once. V is TRBV20-1 and J is TRBJ2-5; 9 bases match TRBD2. CDR3 length: 18 residues. CDR1 is DFQATT, CDR2 SNEGSKA, per germline (reference sequence). With V trimmed by 0 bases and J by 5 bases, 16 bases remained unmatched. For the CDR3, the DNA is TGCAGTGCTAGAGATCAGAGTTCGGCGGGGGGGCCGAGGGAGACCCAGTACTTC. Its protein product is CSARDQSSAGGPRETQYF.

This clonotype was seen only a few times. The V gene is TRBV28, the J gene TRBJ2-7; a weak D match, TRBD2 (6 bases). Trimming took off 2 bases at V and 1 base at J, with 12 bases between the two ends. Germline V lookup: CDR1 MDHEN, CDR2 SYDVKM. This CDR3 has 15 amino acids. The CDR3 loop is CASSLHSGLSYEQYF. CDR3 bases: TGTGCCAGCAGTTTACATAGCGGCCTATCCTACGAGCAGTACTTC.

This chain uses TRBV27 with TRBJ2-6, with D tentatively TRBD2 (5 bases). V lost 5 bases, J lost 1 base, and 12 bases lay in between. Germline V gives CDR1 MNHEY, CDR2 SMNVEV (reference sequence). CDR3 length equals 16 residues. The CDR3 region has the DNA TGTGCCAGCAGTCGAGGACTGTTATCTGGGGCCAACGTCCTGACTTTC. It is translated as CASSRGLLSGANVLTF.

The sample holds one count of this clonotype. This chain uses TRBV5-1 with TRBJ2-1; D perhaps matches TRBD1 (6 bases). This CDR3 spans 15 amino acids. CDR1 and CDR2 (germline): SGHRS, YFSETQ. Trimming cost V 0 bases and J 3 bases, with 10 bases left between them. In DNA, the CDR3 is TGCGCCAGCAGCTTGGGACAGGAAAGCTACAATGAGCAGTTCTTC. Translating it yields CASSLGQESYNEQFF.

The sample holds many counts of this clonotype. This sequence joins TRBV20-1 and TRBJ1-6; 7 bases line up with TRBD1. The CDR3 is 13 residues long. Trimming at V came to 4 bases and at J to 7 bases, leaving 4 bases not matched to a gene. Germline V gives CDR1 DFQATT, CDR2 SNEGSKA (reference sequence). CDR3 amino acids: CSAIPGQNSPLHF. The CDR3 nucleotides are TGCAGTGCTATACCGGGACAGAATTCACCCCTCCACTTT.

This clonotype has just a few counts. This chain joins TRBV29-1 and TRBJ2-7; 7 nucleotides align to TRBD2. The germline gives CDR1 SQVTM, CDR2 ANQGSEA. The CDR3 has 13 amino acids. V lost 4 bases and J lost 2; bases outside the gene matches: 5. This CDR3 is CSVVGGGAYEQYF. The CDR3 DNA reads TGCAGCGTTGTGGGCGGGGGAGCCTACGAGCAGTACTTC.

The chain links TRBV9 to TRBJ2-3, with 7 bases fitting TRBD2. The germline gives CDR1 SGDLS, CDR2 YYNGEE. CDR3 size: 14 residues. V shed 4 bases, J shed 5 bases, and the junction held 7 bases outside the gene matches. In nucleotides, the CDR3 is TGTGCCAGCAGCCCCGGGACTACCAAAGATACGCAGTATTTT. Its translation is CASSPGTTKDTQYF.

This chain links TRBV7-6 with TRBJ2-2; the D gene is possibly TRBD1 (7 bases). The CDR3 runs to 15 residues. V lost 4 bases and J 4 bases, leaving 13 bases between the germline ends. In germline, CDR1 is SGHVS, CDR2 FNYEAQ. The CDR3 spells CASSSNRGGTGELFF. The CDR3 region has the DNA TGTGCCAGCAGCTCCAACAGGGGAGGCACCGGGGAGCTGTTTTTT.

The sample holds many counts of this clonotype. V is TRBV20-1 and J is TRBJ2-3; 10 bases align to TRBD2. This CDR3 spans 16 amino acids. Unmatched junction bases numbered 7, after V lost 1 base and J lost 3 bases. Per the germline V gene, CDR1 is DFQATT and CDR2 is SNEGSKA (reference sequence). The CDR3 loop is CSARAPAGGATDTQYF. The DNA of the CDR3 is TGCAGTGCTAGAGCCCCAGCGGGGGGGGCAACAGATACGCAGTATTTT.

This chain uses TRBV6-2 or TRBV6-3 with TRBJ2-7, with a weak D call TRBD2 (5 bases). Germline V gene data show CDR1 as MNHEY and CDR2 as SVGEGT. The CDR3 contains 14 residues. Trimming removed 4 bases at V and 0 bases at J, with 10 bases between. The CDR3 DNA reads TGTGCCAGCAGTTTTTTGGGGAGCTCCTACGAGCAGTACTTC. Protein sequence: CASSFLGSSYEQYF.

Ten or more counts support this clonotype. V and J are TRBV27 and TRBJ2-1; 8 nucleotides agree with TRBD1. The CDR3 length is 15 residues. The ends lost 6 bases at V and 10 bases at J; junction bases unmatched: 14. Germline-derived CDR1 and CDR2 are MNHEY and SMNVEV (reference sequence). This CDR3 reads CASSKAPTGAREQFF. DNA of the CDR3: TGTGCCAGCAGCAAAGCCCCGACAGGGGCTCGCGAGCAGTTCTTC.

The V and J genes are TRBV4-3 and TRBJ2-7; 9 positions match TRBD2. This CDR3 has 15 amino acids. Germline CDR1 is LGHNA and CDR2 is YSLEER. The trim removed 0 bases at V and 5 bases at J, leaving 5 bases unmatched. The CDR3 DNA sequence: TGCGCCAGCAGCCAAGAGTTTAGACTAGCGGACGAGCAGTACTTC. As protein: CASSQEFRLADEQYF.

In its sample, this clonotype was seen many times. This chain uses TRBV4-2 with TRBJ2-1; D may be TRBD2 (6 bases). The CDR3 spans 14 residues. Germline V gene data show CDR1 as LGHNA and CDR2 as YNFKEQ. Trimming cost V 0 bases and J 8 bases, with 11 bases left between them. CDR3 DNA sequence: TGTGCCAGCAGCCAAGATCAGCGGGTCGATGAGCAGTTCTTC. Protein sequence: CASSQDQRVDEQFF.

There are many counts of this clonotype. The chain employs TRBV12-3 or TRBV12-4 and TRBJ1-1; 8 positions agree with TRBD1. The CDR3 runs to 13 residues. V was clipped by 8 bases and J by 1 base; unmatched bases: 3. The CDR3 nucleotides read TGTGCCAGCCGGGACAGGAGGAACACTGAAGCTTTCTTT. Amino acids: CASRDRRNTEAFF.

Note on this clonotype: One junction end disagrees with the germline gene, perhaps due to a read error. The V gene is TRBV6-2 or TRBV6-3, the J gene TRBJ2-7; D may be TRBD1 (5 bases). The germline gives CDR1 MNHEY, CDR2 SVGEGT. The CDR3 covers 15 residues. Here the CDR3 DNA reads TGTGCCAGCACTTACCGGACAAGACCAACCTACGAGCAGTACTTC. It is translated as CASTYRTRPTYEQYF.

CDR3 region: CASSLSVGSNEQFF. Written as DNA, the CDR3 is TGTGCCAGCAGCCTGTCGGTGGGGTCTAATGAGCAGTTCTTC. The chain has TRBV7-2 and TRBJ2-1; D is ambiguous. Germline assignment: CDR1 SGHTA and CDR2 FQGNSA. The V and J ends lost 5 bases and 7 bases respectively, with 15 bases between them. This CDR3 contains 14 residues.

CDR3: CASSADGRRGKEQFF. The DNA for the CDR3 is TGTGCCAGCAGTGCGGACGGTCGCCGGGGGAAGGAGCAGTTCTTC. This rearrangement joins TRBV6-1 to TRBJ2-1; possibly TRBD2 for D (6 bases). Trimming removed 4 bases from V and 10 bases from J, with 20 bases in between. The germline V gene encodes CDR1 MNHNS and CDR2 SASEGT. The CDR3 runs 15 residues.

V usage is TRBV20-1 and J usage is TRBJ2-5, with D unclear. V shed 3 bases and J shed 2 bases, with 19 bases lying between them. The CDR3 runs 16 residues. Germline V gene lookup returns CDR1 DFQATT and CDR2 SNEGSKA (reference sequence). The CDR3 nucleotides read TGCAGTGCTAGGCTGCTACTTGGACCGACACAAGAGACCCAGTACTTC. Its translation is CSARLLLGPTQETQYF.

This clonotype has more than one count but fewer than ten. The chain couples TRBV21-1 to TRBJ2-1; whether TRBD1, the table's D call, matches the DNA was not checked. TRBV21-1 is recorded as a pseudogene. The CDR3 is made up of 18 amino acids. CDR3 DNA: TGTGCCAGCAACTACGCCGGGACAGGGGCCGAAAAGACCTGGGAGCAGTTCTTC. This encodes CASNYAGTGAEKTWEQFF.

J is TRBJ2-3 and V is TRBV24-1, with 9 positions matching TRBD2. The CDR3 totals 14 residues. Unmatched junction bases numbered 3, after V lost 7 bases and J lost 2 bases. CDR1 and CDR2 from the germline V gene are KGHDR and SFDVKD. CDR3 DNA: TGTGCCACCAGCCAGCGGGGGGTCACAGATACGCAGTATTTT. This translates into CATSQRGVTDTQYF.

V and J are TRBV20-1 and TRBJ2-7; D is tentatively TRBD1 or TRBD2 (6 bases each). The V gene lost 6 bases and the J gene lost 0 bases, with 12 bases spanning the gap. Germline V CDR1 and CDR2: DFQATT, SNEGSKA (reference sequence). CDR3 size: 13 residues. The CDR3, as DNA: TGCAGTGCCGGGGGACACGTCTCCTACGAGCAGTACTTC. This encodes CSAGGHVSYEQYF.

This rearrangement joins TRBV3-1 to TRBJ2-2; D unclear. In germline, CDR1 is LGHDT, CDR2 YNNKEL (reference sequence). V lost 4 bases and J 6 bases, leaving 12 bases between the germline ends. The CDR3 consists of 14 residues. The CDR3 loop reads CASSRGNIAGELFF. For the CDR3, the DNA is TGTGCCAGCAGCCGCGGTAATATTGCCGGGGAGCTGTTTTTT.

This clonotype has more than one count but fewer than ten. The chain uses TRBV7-2 and TRBJ2-7; D is tentatively TRBD1 or TRBD2 (5 bases each). This CDR3 comprises 12 residues. Germline V CDR1 and CDR2: SGHTA, FQGNSA. V dropped 3 bases and J dropped 7 bases, with 10 bases sitting between them. In DNA form, the CDR3 reads TGTGCCAGCAGCTTCGGGACCAGTGAGCAGTACTTC. Translated, it gives CASSFGTSEQYF. The full variable domain, with the rest looked up from reference TRBV7-2 and TRBJ2-7, is GAGVSQSPSNKVTEKGKDVELRCDPISGHTALYWYRQSLGQGLEFLIYFQGNSAPDKSGLPSDRFSAERTGGSVSTLTIQRTQQEDSAVYLCASSFGTSEQYFGPGTRLTVT.